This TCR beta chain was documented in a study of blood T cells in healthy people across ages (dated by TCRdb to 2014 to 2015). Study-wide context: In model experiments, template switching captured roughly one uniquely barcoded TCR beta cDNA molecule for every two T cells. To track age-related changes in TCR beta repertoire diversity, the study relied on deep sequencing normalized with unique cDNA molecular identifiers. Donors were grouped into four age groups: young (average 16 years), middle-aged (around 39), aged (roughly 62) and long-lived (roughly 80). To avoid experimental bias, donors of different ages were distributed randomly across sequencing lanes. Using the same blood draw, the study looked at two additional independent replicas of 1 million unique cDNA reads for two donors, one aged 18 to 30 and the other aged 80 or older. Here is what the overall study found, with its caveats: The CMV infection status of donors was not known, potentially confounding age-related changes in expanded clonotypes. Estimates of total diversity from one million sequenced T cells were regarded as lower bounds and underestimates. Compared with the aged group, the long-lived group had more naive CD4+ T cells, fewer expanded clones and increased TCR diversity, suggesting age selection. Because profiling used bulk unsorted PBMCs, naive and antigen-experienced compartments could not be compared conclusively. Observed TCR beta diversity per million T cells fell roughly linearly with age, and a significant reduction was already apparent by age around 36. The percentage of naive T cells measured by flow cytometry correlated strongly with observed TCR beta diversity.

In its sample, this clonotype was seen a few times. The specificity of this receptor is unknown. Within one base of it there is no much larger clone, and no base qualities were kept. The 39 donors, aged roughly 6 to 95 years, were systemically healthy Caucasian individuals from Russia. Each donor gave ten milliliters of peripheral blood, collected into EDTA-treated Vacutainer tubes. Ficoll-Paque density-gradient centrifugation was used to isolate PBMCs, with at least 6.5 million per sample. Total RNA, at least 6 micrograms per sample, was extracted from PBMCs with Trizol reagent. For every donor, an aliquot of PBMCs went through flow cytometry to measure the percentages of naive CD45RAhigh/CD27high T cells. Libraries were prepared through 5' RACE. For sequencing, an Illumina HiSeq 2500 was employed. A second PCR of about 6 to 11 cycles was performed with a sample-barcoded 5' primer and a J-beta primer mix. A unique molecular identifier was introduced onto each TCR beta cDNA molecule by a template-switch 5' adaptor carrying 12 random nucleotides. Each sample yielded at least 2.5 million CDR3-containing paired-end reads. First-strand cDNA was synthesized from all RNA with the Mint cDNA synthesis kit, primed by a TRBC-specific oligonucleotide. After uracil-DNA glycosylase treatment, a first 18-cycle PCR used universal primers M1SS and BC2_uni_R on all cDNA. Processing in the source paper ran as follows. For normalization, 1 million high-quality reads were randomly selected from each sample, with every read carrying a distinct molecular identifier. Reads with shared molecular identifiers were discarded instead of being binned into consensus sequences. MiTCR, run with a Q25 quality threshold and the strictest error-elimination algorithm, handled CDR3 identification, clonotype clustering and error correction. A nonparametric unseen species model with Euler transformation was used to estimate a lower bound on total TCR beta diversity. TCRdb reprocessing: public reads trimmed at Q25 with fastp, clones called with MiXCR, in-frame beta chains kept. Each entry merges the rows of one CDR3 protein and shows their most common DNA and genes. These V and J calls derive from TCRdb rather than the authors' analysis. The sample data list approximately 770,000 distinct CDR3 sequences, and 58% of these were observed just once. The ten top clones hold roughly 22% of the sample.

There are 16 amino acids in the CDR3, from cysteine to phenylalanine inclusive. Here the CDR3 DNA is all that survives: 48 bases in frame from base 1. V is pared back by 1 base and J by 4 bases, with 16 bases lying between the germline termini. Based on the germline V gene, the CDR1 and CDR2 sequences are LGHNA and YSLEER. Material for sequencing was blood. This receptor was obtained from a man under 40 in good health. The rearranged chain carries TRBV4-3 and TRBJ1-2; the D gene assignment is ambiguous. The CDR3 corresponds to CASSQGASQTGYGYTF. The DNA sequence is TGCGCCAGCAGCCAAGGCGCCTCACAAACGGGCTATGGCTACACCTTC.